This TCR beta chain derives from a study of blood T cell repertoires in COVID-19. Losses at the gene ends were 0 bases for V and 4 bases for J; bases not matched to a gene: 9. CDR3 length: 18 residues. The germline CDR1 and CDR2 sequences are LGHNA and YNFKEQ. Method: immunoSEQ multiplex PCR; TCRdb's copy keeps in-frame clones and lacks some. The data show some 97,000 clones, about 88% seen once. The clonotype originates from a man aged 25 to 40 in a cohort sampled during active COVID-19. The specimen was peripheral blood. The J gene is TRBJ1-2, the V gene TRBV4-2; TRBD1 aligns across 12 bases. The CDR3 nucleotides read TGTGCCAGCAGCCAAGAAACCCGGGACAGGGGGCCGAGCTATGGCTACACCTTC. Amino acids: CASSQETRDRGPSYGYTF.